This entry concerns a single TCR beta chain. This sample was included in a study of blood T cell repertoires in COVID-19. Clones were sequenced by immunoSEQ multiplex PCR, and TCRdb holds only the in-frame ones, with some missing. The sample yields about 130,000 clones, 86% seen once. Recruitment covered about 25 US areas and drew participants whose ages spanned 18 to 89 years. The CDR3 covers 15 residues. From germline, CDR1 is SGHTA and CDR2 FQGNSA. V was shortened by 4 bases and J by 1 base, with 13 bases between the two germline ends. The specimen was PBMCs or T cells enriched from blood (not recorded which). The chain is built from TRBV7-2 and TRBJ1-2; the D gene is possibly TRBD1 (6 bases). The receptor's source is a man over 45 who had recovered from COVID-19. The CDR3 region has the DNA TGTGCCAGCAGCTCCCAGCGGGGGCGTAACTATGGCTACACCTTC. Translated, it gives CASSSQRGRNYGYTF. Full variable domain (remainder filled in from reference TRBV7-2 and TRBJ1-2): GAGVSQSPSNKVTEKGKDVELRCDPISGHTALYWYRQSLGQGLEFLIYFQGNSAPDKSGLPSDRFSAERTGGSVSTLTIQRTQQEDSAVYLCASSSQRGRNYGYTFGSGTRLTVV.